These T cell receptor beta chains were read from a single sample in a study of blood T cell repertoires in COVID-19. Assay used: immunoSEQ multiplex PCR; TCRdb lists only in-frame clones, some missing. The sample includes about 190,000 clones, 76% of them seen just once. Sequencing input: PBMCs or T cells enriched from blood (not recorded which). The receptors stem from a woman between 45 and 60 years old with acute COVID-19. The CDR3 runs from the conserved cysteine through the conserved F or W. Fields, in order: V gene, clone size, J gene, D gene, CDR3 DNA, CDR3 protein. D genes are given only for firm matches. A clone size is listed for some rows: how often the clone was seen (once, few, many), or a class if it is expanded.

>TRBV27|.|TRBJ2-1|.
TGTGCCAGCACCCCTTTCCAGGGTTCCTACAATGAGCAGTTCTTC
CASTPFQGSYNEQFF
>TRBV7-2|.|TRBJ2-3|.
TGTGCCAGCAGCCCCCTAGATACGCAGTATTTT
CASSPLDTQYF
>TRBV3-1/TRBV3-2|.|TRBJ1-2|TRBD1
TGTGCCAGCAGCCCCATGACAGGGCAGGTCTATGGCTACACCTTC
CASSPMTGQVYGYTF
>TRBV7-9|.|TRBJ2-3|.
TGTGCCAGCAGCTTACCCGGGGGAGTCTTAGGCACAGATACGCAGTATTTT
CASSLPGGVLGTDTQYF
>TRBV7-2|.|TRBJ2-3|TRBD2
TGTGCCAGCGTTAGAATCCAGCGGGGGGGCACAGATACGCAGTATTTT
CASVRIQRGGTDTQYF
>TRBV19|.|TRBJ1-4|.
TGTGCCAGTACTAAAGCGGGGGAAGGGGCGATGGCTGAAAAACTGTTTTTT
CASTKAGEGAMAEKLFF
>TRBV18|.|TRBJ1-5|TRBD1
TGTGCCAGCTCACCAGTTGGGACAGGGTACCAGCCCCAGCATTTT
CASSPVGTGYQPQHF
>TRBV19|few|TRBJ2-6|TRBD2
TGTGCCAGCACCAGTCGCGGGGGCTCTGGGGCCAACGTCCTGACTTTC
CASTSRGGSGANVLTF
>TRBV30|few|TRBJ1-4|.
TGTGCCTGGAGTGACCGCCGTGGGGCAGGGGCCCTTGAAAAACTGTTTTTT
CAWSDRRGAGALEKLFF
>TRBV4-2|.|TRBJ1-3|.
TGTGCCAGCAGCCAAGAGCTAAGGGGGGGCAGAGGAAACACCATATATTTT
CASSQELRGGRGNTIYF
>TRBV2|.|TRBJ1-4|.
TGTGCCAGCAGTCAACAGGGAACTAATGAAAAACTGTTTTTT
CASSQQGTNEKLFF
>TRBV6-2/TRBV6-3|.|TRBJ2-1|.
TGTGCCAGCAGTACCTTAGCGGACAATGAGCAGTTCTTC
CASSTLADNEQFF
>TRBV18|.|TRBJ2-4|.
TGTGCCAGCTCACCACCAGGGGTAAACATTCAGTACTTC
CASSPPGVNIQYF
>TRBV6-6|.|TRBJ1-5|TRBD1
TGTGCCAGCCTATCGCCACAGGGGAGCAATCAGCCCCAGCATTTT
CASLSPQGSNQPQHF
>TRBV12-3/TRBV12-4|.|TRBJ1-5|.
TGTGCCAGCAGTTTCACACAGGATCAGCCCCAGCATTTT
CASSFTQDQPQHF
>TRBV7-2|few|TRBJ1-4|.
TGTGCCAGCAGCTTAGGCCAGCCGGGGGGGGAAAAACTGTTTTTT
CASSLGQPGGEKLFF
>TRBV2|.|TRBJ1-2|TRBD1
TGTGCCAGCAGCGCGGGGACAGGGAGGCGGACGGATGGCTACACCTTC
CASSAGTGRRTDGYTF
>TRBV19|few|TRBJ2-5|TRBD1
TGTGCCAGTACCCCTACAGGGGGGGAGACCCAGTACTTC
CASTPTGGETQYF
>TRBV19|.|TRBJ2-1|.
TGTGCCAGTAGTATAGAAGGACTCTGGCCCTACAATGAGCAGTTCTTC
CASSIEGLWPYNEQFF
>TRBV28|.|TRBJ1-3|.
TGTGTCAGCAGCCTGACACACTCTGGAAACACCATATATTTT
CVSSLTHSGNTIYF
>TRBV2|.|TRBJ1-1|.
TGTGCCAGCCCATCGGGGAACACTGAAGCTTTCTTT
CASPSGNTEAFF
>TRBV3-1/TRBV3-2|few|TRBJ1-2|TRBD1
TGTGCCAGCGTCAGACAGGGGGCGACGGGGGGCTACACCTTC
CASVRQGATGGYTF